This TCR beta chain comes out of a study of CD8 T cells in ankylosing spondylitis. Study-level findings and limits: What seemed typical of ankylosing spondylitis blood was a TCR beta motif built from several highly homologous variants.

TCRdb processed the 5' RACE reads anew with MiXCR; each CDR3 protein has one entry. Among approximately 220,000 distinct CDR3 sequences listed, roughly 24% were seen once. With regard to this clonotype: The antigen is undetermined.

The germline CDR1 and CDR2 sequences are SQVTM and ANQGSEA. V lost 3 bases to trimming and J lost 2 bases, with 8 bases between them. The CDR3 has 13 residues. The gene calls are TRBV29-1 and TRBJ2-1; D unclear. The receptor's source is a male donor with ankylosing spondylitis or in good health (not recorded which). Sequenced input: blood, either unsorted or a sorted T cell fraction (not recorded which). The CDR3 sequence is CSVEWAPYNEQFF. The CDR3 DNA follows: TGCAGCGTTGAGTGGGCCCCCTACAATGAGCAGTTCTTC.